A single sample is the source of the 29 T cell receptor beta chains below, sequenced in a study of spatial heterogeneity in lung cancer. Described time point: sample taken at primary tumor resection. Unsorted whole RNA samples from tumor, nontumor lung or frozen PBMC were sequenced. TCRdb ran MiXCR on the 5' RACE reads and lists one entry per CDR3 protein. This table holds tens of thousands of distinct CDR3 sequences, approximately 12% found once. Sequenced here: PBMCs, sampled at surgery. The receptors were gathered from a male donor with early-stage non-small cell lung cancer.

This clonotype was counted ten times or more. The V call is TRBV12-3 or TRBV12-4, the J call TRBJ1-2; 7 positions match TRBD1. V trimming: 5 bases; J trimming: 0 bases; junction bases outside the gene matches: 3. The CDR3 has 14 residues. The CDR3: CASSPGQPNYGYTF. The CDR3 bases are TGTGCCAGCAGTCCGGGACAGCCTAACTATGGCTACACCTTC.

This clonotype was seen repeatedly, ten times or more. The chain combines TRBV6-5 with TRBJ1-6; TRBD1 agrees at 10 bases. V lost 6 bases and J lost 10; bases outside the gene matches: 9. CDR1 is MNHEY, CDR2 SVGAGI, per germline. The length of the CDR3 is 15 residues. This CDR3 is CASRGAGTGVSPLHF. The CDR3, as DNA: TGTGCCAGCAGGGGCGCCGGGACAGGGGTGTCACCCCTCCACTTT.

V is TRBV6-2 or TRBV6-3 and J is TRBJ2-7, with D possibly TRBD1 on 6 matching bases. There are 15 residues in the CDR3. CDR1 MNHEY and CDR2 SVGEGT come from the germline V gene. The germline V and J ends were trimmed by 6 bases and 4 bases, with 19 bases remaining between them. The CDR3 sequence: CASSPSHRVPYEQYF. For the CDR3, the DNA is TGTGCCAGCAGCCCCTCTCACAGGGTTCCATACGAGCAGTACTTC.

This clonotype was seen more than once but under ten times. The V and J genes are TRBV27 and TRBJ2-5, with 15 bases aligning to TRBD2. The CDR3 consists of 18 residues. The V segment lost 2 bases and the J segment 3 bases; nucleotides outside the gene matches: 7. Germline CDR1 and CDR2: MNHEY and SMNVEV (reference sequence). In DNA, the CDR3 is TGTGCCAGCAGTTTAGGGGGACTAGCGGGAGGTTTAGAAGAGACCCAGTACTTC. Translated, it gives CASSLGGLAGGLEETQYF.

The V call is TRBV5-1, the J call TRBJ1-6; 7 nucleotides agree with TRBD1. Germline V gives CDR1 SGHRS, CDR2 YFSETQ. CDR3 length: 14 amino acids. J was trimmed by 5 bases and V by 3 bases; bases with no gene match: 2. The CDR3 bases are TGCGCCAGCAGCTGGGGACAGAATAATTCACCCCTCCACTTT. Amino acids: CASSWGQNNSPLHF.

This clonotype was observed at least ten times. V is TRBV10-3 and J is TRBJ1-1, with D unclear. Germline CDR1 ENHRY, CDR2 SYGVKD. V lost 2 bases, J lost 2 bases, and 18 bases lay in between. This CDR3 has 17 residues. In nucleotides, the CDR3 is TGTGCCATCAGTGAGCCGGTTGGCGGGCCGTCAAACACTGAAGCTTTCTTT. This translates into CAISEPVGGPSNTEAFF.

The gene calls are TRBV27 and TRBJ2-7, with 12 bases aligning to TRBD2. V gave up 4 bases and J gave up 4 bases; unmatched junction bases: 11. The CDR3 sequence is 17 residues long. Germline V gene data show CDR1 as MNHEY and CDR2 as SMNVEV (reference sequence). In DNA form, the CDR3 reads TGTGCCAGCAGTTCCCCGGCTAGCGGGAGGGCCGGGTACGAGCAGTACTTC. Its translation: CASSSPASGRAGYEQYF.

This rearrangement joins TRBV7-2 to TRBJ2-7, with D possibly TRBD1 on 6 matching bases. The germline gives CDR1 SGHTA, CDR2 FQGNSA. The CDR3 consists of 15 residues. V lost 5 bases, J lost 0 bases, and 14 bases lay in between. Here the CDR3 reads CASSRPGHNSYEQYF. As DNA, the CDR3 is TGTGCCAGCAGCAGGCCGGGACACAACTCCTACGAGCAGTACTTC.

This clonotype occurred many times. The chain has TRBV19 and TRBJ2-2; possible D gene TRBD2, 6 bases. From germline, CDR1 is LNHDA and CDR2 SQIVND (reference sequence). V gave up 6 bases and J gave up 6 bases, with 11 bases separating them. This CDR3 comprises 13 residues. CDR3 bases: TGTGCCAGTAGCCTTCCGGGGGCCGGGGAGCTGTTTTTT. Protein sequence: CASSLPGAGELFF.

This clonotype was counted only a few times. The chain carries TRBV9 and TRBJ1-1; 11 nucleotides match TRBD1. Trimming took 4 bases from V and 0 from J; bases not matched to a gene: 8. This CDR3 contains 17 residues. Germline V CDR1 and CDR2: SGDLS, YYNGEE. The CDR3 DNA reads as TGTGCCAGCAGCACAACCGGGACAGGGGGTCTGAACACTGAAGCTTTCTTT. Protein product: CASSTTGTGGLNTEAFF.

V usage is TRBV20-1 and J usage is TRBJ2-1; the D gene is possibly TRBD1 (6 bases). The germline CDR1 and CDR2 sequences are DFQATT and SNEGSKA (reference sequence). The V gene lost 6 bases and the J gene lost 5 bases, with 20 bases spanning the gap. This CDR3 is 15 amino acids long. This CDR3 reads CSAQRRGGKDNEQFF. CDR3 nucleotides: TGCAGTGCCCAGCGACGAGGGGGTAAGGACAATGAGCAGTTCTTC.

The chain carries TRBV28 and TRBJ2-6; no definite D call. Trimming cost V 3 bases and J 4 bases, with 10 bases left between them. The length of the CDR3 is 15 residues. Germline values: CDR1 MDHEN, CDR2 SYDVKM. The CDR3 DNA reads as TGTGCCAGCAGTTTGTGGACGGAAGGGGCCAACGTCCTGACTTTC. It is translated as CASSLWTEGANVLTF.

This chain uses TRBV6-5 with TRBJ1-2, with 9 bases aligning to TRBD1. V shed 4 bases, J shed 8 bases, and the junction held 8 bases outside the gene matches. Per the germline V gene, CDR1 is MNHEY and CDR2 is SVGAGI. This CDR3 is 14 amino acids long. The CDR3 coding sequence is TGTGCCAGCAGTTCGCCGGGACAGGGTTGGGGCTACACCTTC. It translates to CASSSPGQGWGYTF.

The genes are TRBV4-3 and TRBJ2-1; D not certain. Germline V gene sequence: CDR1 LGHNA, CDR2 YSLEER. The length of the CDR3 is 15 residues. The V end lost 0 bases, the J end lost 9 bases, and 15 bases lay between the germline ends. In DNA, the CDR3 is TGCGCCAGCAGCCAAGAAGGCCAGAGTCATGGTGAGCAGTTCTTC. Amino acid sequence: CASSQEGQSHGEQFF.

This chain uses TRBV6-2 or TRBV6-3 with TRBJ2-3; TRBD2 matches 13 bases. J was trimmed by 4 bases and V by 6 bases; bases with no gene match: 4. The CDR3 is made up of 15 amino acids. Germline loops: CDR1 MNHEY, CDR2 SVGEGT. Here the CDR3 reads CASRLAGGVPDTQYF. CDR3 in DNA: TGTGCCAGCAGACTAGCGGGAGGGGTTCCAGATACGCAGTATTTT.

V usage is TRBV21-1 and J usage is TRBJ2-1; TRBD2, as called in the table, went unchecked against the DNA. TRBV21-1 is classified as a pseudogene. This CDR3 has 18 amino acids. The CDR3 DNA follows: TGTGCCAGCAGCAAAGGGGAAAGTAGAGACCCGGCTTACAATGAGCAGTTCTTC. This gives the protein CASSKGESRDPAYNEQFF.

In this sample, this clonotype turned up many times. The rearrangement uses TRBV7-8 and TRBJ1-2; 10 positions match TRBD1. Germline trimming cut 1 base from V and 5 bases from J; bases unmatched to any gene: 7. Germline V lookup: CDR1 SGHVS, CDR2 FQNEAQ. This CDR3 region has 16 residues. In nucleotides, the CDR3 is TGTGCCAGCAGCTTAGAGGGGACAGGGGCCCGGTATGGCTACACCTTC. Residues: CASSLEGTGARYGYTF.

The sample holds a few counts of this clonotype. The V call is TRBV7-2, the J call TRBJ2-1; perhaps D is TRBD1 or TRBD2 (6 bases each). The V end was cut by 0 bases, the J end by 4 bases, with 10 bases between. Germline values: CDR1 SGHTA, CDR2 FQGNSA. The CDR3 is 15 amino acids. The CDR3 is CASSLARGDYNEQFF. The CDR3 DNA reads TGTGCCAGCAGCTTAGCGAGGGGGGATTACAATGAGCAGTTCTTC.

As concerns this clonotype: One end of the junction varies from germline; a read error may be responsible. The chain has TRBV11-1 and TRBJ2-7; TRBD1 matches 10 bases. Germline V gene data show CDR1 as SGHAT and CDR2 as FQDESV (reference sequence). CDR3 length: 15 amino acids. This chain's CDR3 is CASSVAGTGVNEQYF. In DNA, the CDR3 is TGTGCCAGCAGCGTAGCCGGGACAGGGGTTAACGAGCAGTACTTC. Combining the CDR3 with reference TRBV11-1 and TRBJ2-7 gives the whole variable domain EAEVAQSPRYKITEKSQAVAFWCDPISGHATLYWYRQILGQGPELLVQFQDESVVDDSQLPKDRFSAERLKGVDSTLKIQPAELGDSAMYLCASSVAGTGVNEQYFGPGTRLTVT.

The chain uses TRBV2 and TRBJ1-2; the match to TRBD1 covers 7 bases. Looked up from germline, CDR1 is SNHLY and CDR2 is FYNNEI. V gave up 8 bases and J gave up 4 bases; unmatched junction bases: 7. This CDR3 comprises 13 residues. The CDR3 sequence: CASRTGSFYGYTF. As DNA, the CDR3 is TGTGCCAGCCGGACAGGATCCTTCTATGGCTACACCTTC.

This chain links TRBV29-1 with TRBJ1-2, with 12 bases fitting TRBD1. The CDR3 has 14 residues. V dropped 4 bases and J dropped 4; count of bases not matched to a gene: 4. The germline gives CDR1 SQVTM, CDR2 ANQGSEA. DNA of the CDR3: TGCAGCGTTGGGGGACAGGGGGCTAGCTATGGCTACACCTTC. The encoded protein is CSVGGQGASYGYTF.

In DNA, the CDR3 is TGTGCCTGGAGTAACCTAGCGGGAGCTTACGAGCAGTACTTC. This gives the protein CAWSNLAGAYEQYF. This chain links TRBV30 with TRBJ2-7, with 10 bases lining up with TRBD2. The V gene end was trimmed by 2 bases and the J gene end by 4 bases; junction bases not matched to a gene: 5. Germline V gene lookup returns CDR1 GTSNPN and CDR2 SVGIG (reference sequence). This CDR3 has 14 amino acids.

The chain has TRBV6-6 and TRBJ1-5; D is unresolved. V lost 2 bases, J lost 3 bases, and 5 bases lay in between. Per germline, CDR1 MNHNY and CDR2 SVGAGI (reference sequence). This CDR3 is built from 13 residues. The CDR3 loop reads CASSYDNNQPQHF. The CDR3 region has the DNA TGTGCCAGCAGTTACGATAACAATCAGCCCCAGCATTTT.

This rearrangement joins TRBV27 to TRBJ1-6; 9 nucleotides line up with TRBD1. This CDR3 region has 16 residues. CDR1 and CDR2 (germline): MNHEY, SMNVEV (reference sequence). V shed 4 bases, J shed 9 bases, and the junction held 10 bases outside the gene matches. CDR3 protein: CASSWGRGQGSSPLHF. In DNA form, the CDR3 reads TGTGCCAGCAGTTGGGGGAGGGGACAGGGAAGTTCACCCCTCCACTTT.

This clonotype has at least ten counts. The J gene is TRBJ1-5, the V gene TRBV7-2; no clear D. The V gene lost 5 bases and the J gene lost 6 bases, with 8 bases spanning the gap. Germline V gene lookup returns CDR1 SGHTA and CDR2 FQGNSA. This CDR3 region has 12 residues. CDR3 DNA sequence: TGTGCCAGCAGCCCGCCAGGTCAGCCCCAGCATTTT. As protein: CASSPPGQPQHF.

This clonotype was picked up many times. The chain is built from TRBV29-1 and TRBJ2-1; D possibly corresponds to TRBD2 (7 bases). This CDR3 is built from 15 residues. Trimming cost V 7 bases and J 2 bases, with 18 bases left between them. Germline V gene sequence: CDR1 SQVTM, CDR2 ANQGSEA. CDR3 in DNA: TGCAGCGCGTCCGAGGTGGGGGGGCCCTACAATGAGCAGTTCTTC. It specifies CSASEVGGPYNEQFF.

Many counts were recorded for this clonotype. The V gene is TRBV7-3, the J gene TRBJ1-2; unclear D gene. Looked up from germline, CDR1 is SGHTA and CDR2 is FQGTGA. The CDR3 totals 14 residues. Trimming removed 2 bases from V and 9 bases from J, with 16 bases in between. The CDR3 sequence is CASSLGNGKTSYTF. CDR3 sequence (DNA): TGTGCCAGCAGCTTAGGGAACGGAAAAACAAGCTACACCTTC. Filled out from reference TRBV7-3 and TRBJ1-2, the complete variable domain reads GAGVSQTPSNKVTEKGKYVELRCDPISGHTALYWYRQSLGQGPEFLIYFQGTGAADDSGLPNDRFFAVRPEGSVSTLKIQRTERGDSAVYLCASSLGNGKTSYTFGSGTRLTVV.

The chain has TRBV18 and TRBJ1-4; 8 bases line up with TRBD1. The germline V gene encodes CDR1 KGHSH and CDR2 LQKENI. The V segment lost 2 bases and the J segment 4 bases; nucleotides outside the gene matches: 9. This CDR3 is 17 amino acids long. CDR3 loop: CASSPGVDRGINEKLFF. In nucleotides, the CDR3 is TGTGCCAGCTCACCAGGAGTCGACAGGGGCATTAATGAAAAACTGTTTTTT. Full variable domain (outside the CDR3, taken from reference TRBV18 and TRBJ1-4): NAGVMQNPRHLVRRRGQEARLRCSPMKGHSHVYWYRQLPEEGLKFMVYLQKENIIDESGMPKERFSAEFPKEGPSILRIQQVVRGDSAAYFCASSPGVDRGINEKLFFGSGTQLSVL.

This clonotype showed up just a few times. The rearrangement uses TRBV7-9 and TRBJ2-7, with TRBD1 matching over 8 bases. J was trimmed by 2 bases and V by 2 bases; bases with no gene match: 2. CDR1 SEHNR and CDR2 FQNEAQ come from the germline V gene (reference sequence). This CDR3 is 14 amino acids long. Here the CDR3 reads CASSLSDRAYEQYF. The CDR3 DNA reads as TGTGCCAGCAGCTTATCGGACAGGGCCTACGAGCAGTACTTC.